This T cell receptor beta chain was obtained from a study of blood T cell repertoires in COVID-19. Study-wide background: Sites across the United States, Italy and Spain contributed samples from acute and convalescent COVID-19. From T cells, B-cell-depleted T cells, or PBMCs came the material, which was cDNA or gDNA.

The germline CDR1 and CDR2 sequences are MNHNS and SASEGT. The CDR3 has 14 amino acids. The V gene lost 3 bases and the J gene lost 6 bases, with 13 bases spanning the gap. Original methodology: Reference gene primers were amplified, and this amplification served to estimate nucleated cell counts. Produced via immunoSEQ multiplex PCR; TCRdb's table is partial and in-frame only. The DNA gave D and trimming, while V, J and clone size come from that table. The sample yields about 130,000 clones, roughly 79% seen once. The receptor was isolated from a human donor in a cohort sampled during active COVID-19. Input material: peripheral blood. The chain carries TRBV6-1 and TRBJ2-3, with D maybe TRBD1 (6 bases). The CDR3 sequence: CASSDRGREDTQYF. The DNA for the CDR3 is TGTGCCAGCAGTGACAGGGGAAGAGAGGATACGCAGTATTTT.